This entry concerns a single T cell receptor (beta chain). What it recognizes is unknown. Other DNA variants within this sample encode the same CDR3. Germline values: CDR1 SGHRS, CDR2 YFSETQ. The CDR3 loop spans 14 amino acids. Trimming cost V 0 bases and J 5 bases; bases outside gene matches: 1. These data originate in a study of shared clonotypes between healthy human individuals. Terminally differentiated effector memory CD45RA+ cells were excluded by CCR7 positive selection of CD45RO-negative cells. Recent vaccinations or acute infections were absent in the healthy HIV-negative adult donors. Produced via immunoSEQ multiplex PCR; TCRdb's table is partial and in-frame only. The data contain about 2 million clones, about 95% of them singletons. Study-wide results and caveats: The genetic and exposure-history diversity represented was limited by few donors. The sampled material consisted only of blood, and tissue repertoires are likely to differ. Sequencing of the sorted subsets was shown by rarefaction to be incomplete despite large depth.

This receptor was obtained from a man aged 18 to 30 in good health. Sequences were obtained from naive CD8+ T cells sorted from blood. J is TRBJ2-2 and V is TRBV5-1; TRBD1 matches 7 bases. The CDR3 sequence: CASSLEGATGELFF. CDR3 DNA: TGCGCCAGCAGCTTGGAGGGGGCAACCGGGGAGCTGTTTTTT.